This is a list of T cell receptor beta chains from one sample in a study of CD8 T cells in Susac syndrome. MiXCR was run by TCRdb on the immunoSEQ multiplex PCR reads, yielding one entry per CDR3 protein. This sample has roughly 200,000 distinct CDR3 sequences, with 75% to 95% found just once. Sequencing used CD4+ T cells from PBMCs. These receptor sequences come from a human donor with Susac syndrome. Both conserved end residues are part of each CDR3. D genes are given only for firm matches. A clone size is listed for some rows: how often the clone was seen (once, few, many), or a class if it is expanded.

abundance	v_gene	j_gene	d_gene	CDR3aa	CDR3nt
.	TRBV28	TRBJ1-5	.	CAIAGGSNQPQHF	TGTGCCATCGCCGGAGGCAGCAATCAGCCCCAGCATTTT
.	TRBV10-3	TRBJ2-7	.	CAISESNSGYEQYF	TGTGCCATCAGTGAGTCGAACTCGGGTTACGAGCAGTACTTC
.	TRBV7-8	TRBJ2-5	.	CASSQRASTRLETQYF	TGTGCCAGCAGCCAGAGGGCTAGCACTAGATTGGAGACCCAGTACTTC
once	TRBV9	TRBJ2-2	.	CASSVMVTGELFF	TGTGCCAGCAGCGTAATGGTAACCGGGGAGCTGTTTTTT
once	TRBV4-2	TRBJ2-6	.	CASSQDKGRGSGANVLTF	TGTGCCAGCAGCCAAGATAAGGGCAGGGGCTCTGGGGCCAACGTCCTGACTTTC
once	TRBV5-1	TRBJ1-2	.	CASSLDNTNYGYTF	TGCGCCAGCAGCCTGGACAACACGAACTATGGCTACACCTTC
.	TRBV28	TRBJ2-7	.	CASSLYQGGGYEQYF	TGTGCCAGCAGTTTATATCAGGGTGGGGGGTACGAGCAGTACTTC
.	TRBV4-1	TRBJ2-2	TRBD2	CASSQDMLAGTGELFF	TGCGCCAGCAGCCAAGATATGCTAGCGGGGACCGGGGAGCTGTTTTTT
.	TRBV19	TRBJ2-5	.	CASRTAAGIETQYF	TGTGCCAGTAGGACCGCCGCCGGGATAGAGACCCAGTACTTC
.	TRBV5-1	TRBJ2-1	TRBD2	CASSLGLAGEGEQFF	TGCGCCAGCAGCCTGGGACTAGCGGGAGAAGGTGAGCAGTTCTTC
once	TRBV7-9	TRBJ2-7	TRBD1	CASWGQDAHEQYF	TGTGCCAGCTGGGGACAGGACGCCCACGAGCAGTACTTC
.	TRBV9	TRBJ2-7	TRBD2	CASSVDSGRTEQYF	TGTGCCAGCAGCGTAGACAGCGGGAGGACCGAGCAGTACTTC
once	TRBV28	TRBJ2-7	TRBD1	CASSPSGTGSREQYF	TGTGCCAGCAGCCCCTCCGGGACAGGATCCCGAGAGCAGTACTTC
.	TRBV18	TRBJ2-5	.	CASSIGGYQETQYF	TGTGCCAGCTCAATCGGGGGTTACCAAGAGACCCAGTACTTC
.	TRBV5-4	TRBJ2-1	.	CASSLGLNSYNEQFF	TGTGCCAGCAGCTTGGGACTAAACTCCTACAATGAGCAGTTCTTC
.	TRBV6-8	TRBJ2-3	TRBD2	CASREKAGDFTDTQYF	TGTGCCAGCAGAGAAAAAGCGGGAGATTTCACAGATACGCAGTATTTT
.	TRBV19	TRBJ2-7	TRBD1	CASSITAGGDEQYF	TGTGCCAGTAGTATAACGGCAGGGGGAGACGAGCAGTACTTC
.	TRBV7-2	TRBJ1-1	TRBD1	CASSSGGDTEAFF	TGTGCCAGCAGCTCAGGGGGAGACACTGAAGCTTTCTTT
once	TRBV6-1	TRBJ1-6	TRBD1	CASSPGQGGTYNSPLHF	TGTGCCAGCAGTCCCGGACAGGGCGGCACCTATAATTCACCCCTCCACTTT
.	TRBV5-1	TRBJ2-7	.	CASRGGALSTSDTYEQYF	TGCGCCAGCAGGGGGGGGGCTCTTTCAACTAGCGACACCTACGAGCAGTACTTC
.	TRBV2	TRBJ1-3	.	CASRLGGAGNTIYF	TGTGCCAGCCGCTTAGGGGGTGCTGGAAACACCATATATTTT
.	TRBV29-1	TRBJ2-3	.	CSVEEDSRDSILAGTDTQYF	TGCAGCGTTGAAGAAGACAGTAGAGACAGTATCCTAGCCGGCACAGATACGCAGTATTTT
.	TRBV9	TRBJ1-4	TRBD1	CASSARDSNEKLFF	TGTGCCAGCAGCGCCCGGGACAGCAATGAAAAACTGTTTTTT
once	TRBV3-1	TRBJ2-1	.	CASRLEGSYNEQFF	TGTGCCAGCAGGCTCGAGGGATCCTACAATGAGCAGTTCTTC
.	TRBV5-1	TRBJ2-5	TRBD2	CASSLASGVQETQYF	TGCGCCAGCAGCTTGGCTAGCGGGGTCCAAGAGACCCAGTACTTC
.	TRBV5-1	TRBJ1-1	TRBD1	CASSLQTGEDTEAFF	TGCGCCAGCAGCCTACAGACAGGGGAGGACACTGAAGCTTTCTTT
.	TRBV24-1	TRBJ1-2	TRBD1	CATSDGQGSSGYTF	TGTGCCACCAGTGATGGACAGGGGTCTTCTGGCTACACCTTC
.	TRBV19	TRBJ2-3	TRBD1	CASRPPGQGADTQYF	TGTGCCAGTAGGCCACCGGGACAGGGAGCAGATACGCAGTATTTT
.	TRBV20-1	TRBJ1-4	.	CSRGGGDATNEKLFF	TGCAGTAGAGGGGGGGGAGACGCAACTAATGAAAAACTGTTTTTT
.	TRBV27	TRBJ2-7	TRBD2	CASSATGLGDEQYF	TGTGCCAGCAGTGCTACGGGACTAGGAGACGAGCAGTACTTC
.	TRBV19	TRBJ1-1	.	CASRRWTDNTEAFF	TGTGCCAGTAGACGTTGGACAGATAACACTGAAGCTTTCTTT
.	TRBV30	TRBJ2-1	.	CAWSVTLSSQFF	TGTGCCTGGAGTGTAACCCTCTCGTCTCAGTTCTTC
.	TRBV19	TRBJ1-6	.	CASSQARRTPPLHF	TGTGCCAGTAGTCAGGCACGACGAACCCCTCCCCTCCACTTT
.	TRBV6-5	TRBJ2-2	.	CASRPSSENTGELFF	TGTGCCAGCAGGCCTTCTAGCGAGAACACCGGGGAGCTGTTTTTT
.	TRBV20-1	TRBJ2-7	TRBD2	CSARRTSGPYEQYF	TGCAGTGCTAGGCGGACTAGCGGACCTTACGAGCAGTACTTC